What follows describes a single T cell receptor (beta chain). Documented time point: archival surgical resection tumor tissue. This sample was taken from a study of PD-1 blockade in mismatch repair-deficient tumors. Some clones are missing from TCRdb's copy, which holds only in-frame ones; the method was immunoSEQ multiplex PCR. The table includes 3,500 to 4,000 clones, more than 60% detected once. There are 14 residues in the CDR3. With 4 bases removed from V and 6 bases from J, the gap between germline ends came to 18 bases. The germline V gene has CDR1 GTSNPN and CDR2 SVGIG (reference sequence). This sequence originates from an adult with mismatch repair-deficient cancer. Sequenced here: primary tumor tissue, sampled from a patient treated with pembrolizumab. The genes are TRBV30 and TRBJ1-1; weak D call: TRBD1 (5 bases). The CDR3 is CAWIRGEGMAEAFF. The CDR3 region has the DNA TGTGCCTGGATCCGAGGGGAGGGGATGGCTGAAGCTTTCTTT.